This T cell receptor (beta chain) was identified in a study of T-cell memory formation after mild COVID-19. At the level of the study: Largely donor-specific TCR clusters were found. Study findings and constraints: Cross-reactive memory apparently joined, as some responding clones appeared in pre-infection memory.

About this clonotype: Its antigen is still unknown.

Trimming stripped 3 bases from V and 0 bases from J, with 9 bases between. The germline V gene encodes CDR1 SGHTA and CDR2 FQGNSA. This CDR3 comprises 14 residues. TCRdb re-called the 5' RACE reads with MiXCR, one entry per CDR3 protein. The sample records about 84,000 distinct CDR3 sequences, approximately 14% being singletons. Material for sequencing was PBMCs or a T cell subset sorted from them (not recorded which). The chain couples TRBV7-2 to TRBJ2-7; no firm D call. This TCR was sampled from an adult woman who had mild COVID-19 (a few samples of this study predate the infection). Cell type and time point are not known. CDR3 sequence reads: CASSFVTDSYEQYF. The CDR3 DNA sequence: TGTGCCAGCAGCTTCGTGACGGACTCCTACGAGCAGTACTTC.